The TCR beta chain described here comes from a study of cytomegalovirus exposure and HLA in healthy donors. Vbeta (60) and Jbeta (13) primers were used in the PCR. This table comes from immunoSEQ multiplex PCR, and its TCRdb copy is limited to in-frame clones, with some not included. The data contain 90,000 or so clones, around 80% of them singletons. The CDR3 has 13 amino acids. The V end was cut by 7 bases, the J end by 8 bases, with 16 bases between. The V gene's germline CDR1 is MNHEY and CDR2 SVGAGI. Sequenced: PBMCs. The TCR originated in a male donor in good health and CMV-seropositive. The chain couples TRBV6-5 to TRBJ2-3; possible D gene TRBD2, 5 bases. The CDR3 coding sequence is TGTGCCAGCACCTCGGACTCTTTGGGTACGCAGTATTTT. Protein: CASTSDSLGTQYF.